This T cell receptor (beta chain) was captured by sequencing in a study of T cell responses to AZD1222 COVID-19 vaccine. General study results and limits: Baseline seropositivity characterized only a handful of AZD1222 recipients. Clonal diversity may have been underestimated, and the donors were mostly white British, with more females than males. Sampling that yielded the repertoires occurred only after the peak T cell response. Close to half of all spike-specific TCRs reportedly target regions of the variants that are unmutated.

Germline CDR1 and CDR2: SGHDN and FVKESK. V lost 0 bases to trimming and J lost 6 bases, with 12 bases between them. CDR3 size: 15 residues. Here immunoSEQ multiplex PCR was the method, and the copy in TCRdb shows in-frame clones only, minus some. This sample carries around 200,000 clones, roughly 93% of them seen once, and the ten largest clones take approximately 0.97%. Worth noting for this clone: Its antigen is unidentified.

The chain uses TRBV14 and TRBJ1-3, with a possible D match to TRBD1 (6 bases). The sequences come from peripheral blood, collected on day 0 of AZD1222 vaccination. The TCR sequence derives from an adult in good health. CDR3 in amino acids: CASSQDDRNPNTIYF. CDR3 coding DNA: TGTGCCAGCAGCCAAGATGACAGGAACCCAAACACCATATATTTT.